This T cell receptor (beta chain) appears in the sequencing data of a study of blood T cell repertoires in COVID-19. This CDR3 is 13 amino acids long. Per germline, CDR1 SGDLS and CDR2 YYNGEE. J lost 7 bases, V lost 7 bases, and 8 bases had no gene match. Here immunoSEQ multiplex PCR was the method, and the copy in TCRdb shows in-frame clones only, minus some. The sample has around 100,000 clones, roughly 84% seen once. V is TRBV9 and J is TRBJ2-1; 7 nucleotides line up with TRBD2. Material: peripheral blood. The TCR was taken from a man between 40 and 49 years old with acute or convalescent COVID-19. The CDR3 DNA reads TGTGCCAGCGCGCCGGGCGGGGGAAATGAGCAGTTCTTC. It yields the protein CASAPGGGNEQFF. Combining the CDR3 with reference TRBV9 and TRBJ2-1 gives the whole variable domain DSGVTQTPKHLITATGQRVTLRCSPRSGDLSVYWYQQSLDQGLQFLIQYYNGEERAKGNILERFSAQQFPDLHSELNLSSLELGDSALYFCASAPGGGNEQFFGPGTRLTVL.